The T cell receptor beta chain described here comes from a study of OX40 agonist ivuxolimab in advanced cancers. V was pared by 5 bases and J by 3 bases, with 17 bases between. The CDR3 has 16 residues. CDR1 is SGHAT, CDR2 FQNNGV, per germline. TCRdb keeps only in-frame clones here, not all; method: immunoSEQ multiplex PCR. The table lists roughly 30,000 clones, 84% of them singletons, with about a sixth in the top ten. This receptor was identified in an adult with an advanced solid tumor such as melanoma, head and neck, liver or kidney cancer. The sequencing used CD4+ or CD8+ T cells sorted from blood, collected in a trial of the OX40 agonist ivuxolimab. The chain couples TRBV11-2 to TRBJ2-1, with D perhaps given as TRBD1 or TRBD2 (7 bases each). CDR3 in amino acids: CASSLPGGADYNEQFF. CDR3 nucleotides: TGTGCCAGCAGCCTCCCAGGGGGGGCCGACTACAATGAGCAGTTCTTC.